A single sample gave rise to the 14 T cell receptor beta chains below, sequenced in a study of post-analysis software for immune sequencing data. Unique molecular identifiers were built into the TCR beta cDNA libraries. TCRdb reprocessed the PCR reads via MiXCR and lists one record per CDR3 protein. Among some 690,000 distinct CDR3 sequences listed, roughly three fifths were seen once. The antigens these receptors bind are not known. Study-wide points: TRBV5-6, TRBV5-1 and TRBV20-1 were among about 5 TRBV segments more frequent in patients than controls.

The sample taken for sequencing was blood. These receptors all come from a girl aged 2-10 years with multiple sclerosis.

This clonotype was seen a few times. V is TRBV29-1 and J is TRBJ2-3, with 8 bases lining up with TRBD1. CDR3 length: 13 amino acids. The germline V gene has CDR1 SQVTM and CDR2 ANQGSEA. V gave up 6 bases and J gave up 0 bases; unmatched junction bases: 2. As DNA, the CDR3 is TGCAGCGTGACAGGGGCTAGCACAGATACGCAGTATTTT. It codes for CSVTGASTDTQYF.

CDR3 sequence: CASNPETGVGQPQHF. The CDR3 region has the DNA TGTGCCAGCAACCCTGAGACAGGGGTGGGTCAGCCCCAGCATTTT. The V gene is TRBV28, the J gene TRBJ1-5; 8 bases map to TRBD1. The CDR3 contains 15 residues. Trimming at V came to 7 bases and at J to 6 bases, leaving 11 bases not matched to a gene. In germline, CDR1 is MDHEN, CDR2 SYDVKM. The whole variable domain, filled in from reference TRBV28 and TRBJ1-5, reads DVKVTQSSRYLVKRTGEKVFLECVQDMDHENMFWYRQDPGLGLRLIYFSYDVKMKEKGDIPEGYSVSREKKERFSLILESASTNQTSMYLCASNPETGVGQPQHFGDGTRLSIL.

The genes are TRBV10-1 and TRBJ1-5, with 9 positions matching TRBD1. The length of the CDR3 is 14 residues. Unmatched junction bases numbered 4, after V lost 5 bases and J lost 5 bases. The germline CDR1 and CDR2 sequences are WNHNN and SYGVQD (reference sequence). CDR3 sequence: CASSWTGVDQPQHF. DNA for the CDR3: TGCGCCAGCAGTTGGACAGGGGTGGATCAGCCCCAGCATTTT.

This clonotype has at least ten counts. The chain is built from TRBV6-1 and TRBJ2-1, with 11 bases fitting TRBD2. Trimming took 2 bases from V and 10 from J; bases not matched to a gene: 7. The germline V gene encodes CDR1 MNHNS and CDR2 SASEGT. There are 15 residues in the CDR3. This CDR3 reads CASSEIAGGLSEQFF. The CDR3, as DNA: TGTGCCAGCAGTGAAATAGCGGGAGGGCTTTCCGAGCAGTTCTTC.

This chain connects TRBV3-1 to TRBJ2-5; the match to TRBD2 covers 9 bases. This CDR3 spans 18 amino acids. With 2 bases clipped from V and 11 bases from J, the junction kept 21 bases outside the gene matches. Germline V gives CDR1 LGHDT, CDR2 YNNKEL (reference sequence). The CDR3 DNA reads as TGTGCCAGCAGCCAATCAAAGCCTGGACTAGCGATCTACAATGAGCAGTACTTC. This gives the protein CASSQSKPGLAIYNEQYF.

V gene TRBV11-2 combines with J gene TRBJ1-2; D gene uncertain. Deletions cut 2 bases from V and 8 bases from J, with 18 bases between. CDR3 length: 15 residues. The germline V gene has CDR1 SGHAT and CDR2 FQNNGV. In nucleotides, the CDR3 is TGTGCCAGCAGCTTACTCTCTATGCCGGTGGGCGGCTACACCTTC. Encoded protein: CASSLLSMPVGGYTF. The full variable domain, completed using reference TRBV11-2 and TRBJ1-2, is EAGVAQSPRYKIIEKRQSVAFWCNPISGHATLYWYQQILGQGPKLLIQFQNNGVVDDSQLPKDRFSAERLKGVDSTLKIQPAKLEDSAVYLCASSLLSMPVGGYTFGSGTRLTVV.

This chain uses TRBV4-3 with TRBJ1-2, with 7 bases identical to TRBD1. Germline V gene data show CDR1 as LGHNA and CDR2 as YSLEER. V lost 1 base, J lost 4 bases, and 3 bases stayed unmatched. The CDR3 is made up of 14 amino acids. Here the CDR3 reads CASSQGDRAYGYTF. CDR3 bases: TGCGCCAGCAGCCAAGGTGACAGGGCCTATGGCTACACCTTC.

This clonotype appeared a few times. DNA for the CDR3: TGTGCCAGCAGCGCCTCTAGCGGGGGGTCAGATACGCAGTATTTT. Translation gives CASSASSGGSDTQYF. The V gene is TRBV7-8, the J gene TRBJ2-3, with 11 bases lining up with TRBD2. The CDR3 is 15 residues long. CDR1 and CDR2 (germline): SGHVS, FQNEAQ. V lost 5 bases, J lost 4 bases, and 5 bases stayed unmatched.

This clonotype was seen a single time. V usage is TRBV6-2 or TRBV6-3 and J usage is TRBJ2-1, with D perhaps TRBD2 (7 bases). Trimming cost V 7 bases and J 13 bases, with 17 bases left between them. Germline V lookup: CDR1 MNHEY, CDR2 SVGEGT. This CDR3 has 12 amino acids. Here the CDR3 DNA reads TGTGCCAGCACCCTAAGGGGGGGCACTCAGTTCTTC. Its protein is CASTLRGGTQFF.

V and J are TRBV6-1 and TRBJ2-3; the D gene is possibly TRBD2 (5 bases). Trimming stripped 7 bases from V and 2 bases from J, with 25 bases between. This CDR3 spans 18 amino acids. Germline V gene lookup returns CDR1 MNHNS and CDR2 SASEGT. CDR3 DNA sequence: TGTGCCAGCACCACCATCTTGGGGAGTCCGGGGTTCACAGATACGCAGTATTTT. It specifies CASTTILGSPGFTDTQYF.

This rearrangement joins TRBV20-1 to TRBJ1-5; TRBD1 matches 9 bases. The germline CDR1 and CDR2 sequences are DFQATT and SNEGSKA (reference sequence). This CDR3 region has 17 residues. Trimming at V came to 3 bases and at J to 0 bases, leaving 9 bases not matched to a gene. The DNA of the CDR3 is TGCAGTGCTAGTTCGGGACAGGGAGGATATAGCAATCAGCCCCAGCATTTT. Translating it yields CSASSGQGGYSNQPQHF.

J is TRBJ2-1 and V is TRBV7-3, with 12 bases matching TRBD2. Per the germline V gene, CDR1 is SGHTA and CDR2 is FQGTGA. Trimming cost V 1 base and J 8 bases; bases outside gene matches: 6. The CDR3 sequence is 16 residues long. CDR3 amino acids: CASSLKTSGSFDEQFF. The CDR3 nucleotides read TGTGCCAGCAGCTTAAAGACTAGCGGGAGTTTCGATGAGCAGTTCTTC.

This clonotype was found a few times. The gene calls are TRBV29-1 and TRBJ2-1; D unclear. Germline CDR1 reads SQVTM; CDR2 reads ANQGSEA. This CDR3 is 13 amino acids long. V was pared by 5 bases and J by 1 base, with 9 bases between. The DNA for the CDR3 is TGCAGCGTTTCATGGGAATCCTACAATGAGCAGTTCTTC. Translating gives CSVSWESYNEQFF.

This clonotype was counted between two and nine times. V is TRBV5-1 and J is TRBJ1-2, with 10 bases that match TRBD1. The CDR3 totals 14 residues. J lost 7 bases, V lost 0 bases, and 3 bases had no gene match. Germline V CDR1 and CDR2: SGHRS, YFSETQ. CDR3 sequence reads: CASSLVGTGAGYTF. The CDR3 bases are TGCGCCAGCAGCTTGGTGGGGACAGGGGCTGGCTACACCTTC.